This TCR beta chain was found in a study of CD8+CD57+ T cells in acquired aplastic anemia. As for the study in general: On average, sorted CD4+ and CD8+ cells gave about 2.9 ug of DNA.

Sequencing involved patients with CD8+CD57+ cell expansion previously shown by flow cytometry. Germline CDR1 is WSHSY and CDR2 is SAAADI. The CDR3 is made up of 15 amino acids. Comments on this clonotype: The junction differs from germline at one of its ends, possibly a read error.

Template material for TCR beta VDJ and CDR3 profiling consisted of genomic DNA. TCRdb reprocessed the reads via MiXCR and lists one record per CDR3 protein. Of around 200,000 distinct CDR3 sequences listed, under 50% are singletons. The TCR originated in a human donor with aplastic anemia. Source material: sorted CD4+, CD8+, or CD8+CD57+ T cells (not recorded which) from PBMCs. This chain uses TRBV10-2 with TRBJ2-5, with TRBD2 matching 8 bases. The CDR3 bases are TGTGCCAGCAGCCACGCGGCGGGGGGCGATGAGACCCAGTACTTC. Translating gives CASSHAAGGDETQYF.